The 21 T cell receptor beta chains below all came from one sample that was sequenced in a study of T cells after yellow fever vaccination. TCRdb ran MiXCR on the 5' RACE reads and lists one entry per CDR3 protein. The sample lists about 320,000 distinct CDR3 sequences; about 11% were seen once. The sequencing here drew on CD4+ T cells sorted from PBMCs, taken 45 days after the yellow fever booster vaccination. The receptors come from a man aged 18 to 29 who received the YFV17D yellow fever vaccine.

This clonotype was recorded a few times. The chain recombines TRBV12-3 or TRBV12-4 with TRBJ1-4; D is perhaps TRBD1 (5 bases). The germline V and J ends were trimmed by 3 bases and 8 bases, with 16 bases remaining between them. CDR3 size: 15 residues. CDR3 in amino acids: CASSFVAGSWEKLFF. The CDR3 DNA reads TGTGCCAGCAGTTTTGTGGCAGGGTCGTGGGAAAAACTGTTTTTT.

The chain joins TRBV6-5 to TRBJ2-7; TRBD2 matches at 9 bases. CDR3 size: 15 residues. V gave up 4 bases and J gave up 0 bases; unmatched junction bases: 4. Germline CDR1 and CDR2: MNHEY and SVGAGI. The CDR3 DNA follows: TGTGCCAGCAGTTCTAGCGGGGAAAGCTCCTACGAGCAGTACTTC. It encodes CASSSSGESSYEQYF.

The table lists this clonotype with a few counts. Its ends do not fully match the called genes, so a read error is possible. V is TRBV19 and J is TRBJ2-1, with D possibly being TRBD2 (6 bases). Germline values: CDR1 LNHDA, CDR2 SQIVND (reference sequence). This CDR3 spans 11 amino acids. The CDR3 DNA follows: TGTGCCAGTAGGGAGGGGCATAGCGTCCTCTTC. As protein: CASREGHSVLF.

The rearrangement joins TRBV5-1 to TRBJ1-1; D is unresolved. The CDR3 has 14 amino acids. Per germline, CDR1 SGHRS and CDR2 YFSETQ. V shed 3 bases and J shed 4 bases, with 13 bases lying between them. CDR3 sequence (DNA): TGCGCCAGCAGCTACGACATTCAGAGCACTGAAGCTTTCTTT. This gives the protein CASSYDIQSTEAFF.

This clonotype was seen a few times. This rearrangement joins TRBV28 to TRBJ2-4; 8 bases agree with TRBD1. With 5 bases clipped from V and 1 base from J, the junction kept 13 bases outside the gene matches. CDR1 is MDHEN, CDR2 SYDVKM, per germline. This CDR3 spans 18 amino acids. The chain's CDR3 is CASSEPGQAGGAKNIQYF. The CDR3 DNA follows: TGTGCCAGCAGTGAACCGGGACAGGCTGGTGGGGCCAAAAACATTCAGTACTTC.

In this sample, this clonotype turned up a few times. V and J are TRBV18 and TRBJ1-2; D not certain. The CDR3 has 15 residues. Looked up from germline, CDR1 is KGHSH and CDR2 is LQKENI. V was pared by 3 bases and J by 4 bases, with 15 bases between. The CDR3 DNA sequence: TGTGCCAGCTCACCCGAAGGCCTCCGGCGCTATGGCTACACCTTC. Translated: CASSPEGLRRYGYTF.

V is TRBV5-1 and J is TRBJ1-4; D remains unclear. Looked up from germline, CDR1 is SGHRS and CDR2 is YFSETQ. This CDR3 has 15 residues. V shed 4 bases and J shed 0 bases, with 10 bases lying between them. CDR3 sequence (DNA): TGCGCCAGCAGCGGAGGACGGGCAACTAATGAAAAACTGTTTTTT. Amino acids: CASSGGRATNEKLFF.

This chain connects TRBV5-1 to TRBJ2-1, with 7 bases fitting TRBD1. The CDR3 totals 14 residues. CDR1 SGHRS and CDR2 YFSETQ come from the germline V gene. V was pared by 4 bases and J by 4 bases, with 5 bases of the junction left unmatched. The CDR3 DNA sequence: TGCGCCAGCAGCAAGGGGACAGCTTACAATGAGCAGTTCTTC. Encoded protein: CASSKGTAYNEQFF.

The chain joins TRBV6-5 to TRBJ2-7, with D possibly matching TRBD1 (6 bases). The CDR3 is 14 residues long. Germline loops: CDR1 MNHEY, CDR2 SVGAGI. V was trimmed by 5 bases and J by 3 bases, leaving 14 bases between them. The CDR3 DNA reads TGTGCCAGCAGTCGGAACGCAGGGGACTACGAGCAGTACTTC. This encodes CASSRNAGDYEQYF.

This chain links TRBV18 with TRBJ2-7; TRBD1 might be the D (6 bases). Germline V lookup: CDR1 KGHSH, CDR2 LQKENI. The V and J ends lost 1 base and 3 bases respectively, with 10 bases between them. The CDR3 runs 14 residues. The CDR3 is CASSPLTGNYEQYF. CDR3 DNA: TGTGCCAGCTCACCACTCACAGGGAACTACGAGCAGTACTTC.

The chain uses TRBV20-1 and TRBJ2-1; no clear D. The CDR3 covers 16 residues. CDR1 and CDR2 from the germline V gene are DFQATT and SNEGSKA (reference sequence). V was clipped by 3 bases and J by 0 bases, with 15 bases between them. CDR3 protein: CSASMGLGISYNEQFF. The DNA for the CDR3 is TGCAGTGCTAGTATGGGTTTAGGGATCTCCTACAATGAGCAGTTCTTC.

This clonotype occurred a few times. The V and J genes are TRBV15 and TRBJ2-7, with a weak D call TRBD1 (5 bases). V lost 0 bases and J 5 bases, leaving 11 bases between the germline ends. The V gene's germline CDR1 is LNHNV and CDR2 YYDKDF (reference sequence). This CDR3 has 14 amino acids. As DNA, the CDR3 is TGTGCCACCAGCAGAGATCGGGCAGGGAACGAGCAGTACGTC. As protein: CATSRDRAGNEQYV.

This clonotype has ten or more counts. J is TRBJ1-3 and V is TRBV12-3 or TRBV12-4; D remains unclear. This CDR3 contains 15 residues. Between the trimmed V and J ends, which lost 4 bases and 0 bases, there was a span of 10 bases. The CDR3 sequence: CASSYRRYSGNTIYF. For the CDR3, the DNA is TGTGCCAGCAGTTACAGAAGATACTCTGGAAACACCATATATTTT.

V and J are TRBV18 and TRBJ1-1, with 7 positions matching TRBD1. Losses at the gene ends were 7 bases for V and 6 bases for J; bases not matched to a gene: 8. The CDR3 runs to 13 residues. Germline V CDR1 and CDR2: KGHSH, LQKENI. In nucleotides, the CDR3 is TGTGCCAGCTTACCCCAGGGGGGATCTGAAGCTTTCTTT. The encoded protein is CASLPQGGSEAFF.

This clonotype was seen a handful of times. The rearrangement uses TRBV6-2 or TRBV6-3 and TRBJ2-5, with a possible D match to TRBD1 (5 bases). Germline loops: CDR1 MNHEY, CDR2 SVGEGT. The length of the CDR3 is 14 residues. Trimming pared 6 bases from V and 4 bases from J, leaving 15 bases between. The CDR3 spells CASSPRWGGETQYF. The CDR3 DNA reads TGTGCCAGCAGCCCACGTTGGGGCGGAGAGACCCAGTACTTC.

This clonotype has more than one count but fewer than ten. V gene TRBV6-5 combines with J gene TRBJ2-3, with 10 bases matching TRBD1. Germline CDR1 MNHEY, CDR2 SVGAGI. V dropped 4 bases and J dropped 4; count of bases not matched to a gene: 5. The CDR3 covers 15 residues. In DNA form, the CDR3 reads TGTGCCAGCAGTTTCGACAGGGGGCGGGCAGATACGCAGTATTTT. This gives the protein CASSFDRGRADTQYF.

This sequence joins TRBV2 and TRBJ2-2; TRBD1 is a possible D gene (6 bases). Trimming shortened V by 6 bases and J by 5 bases, and 13 bases separated the two germline ends. Germline V gene lookup returns CDR1 SNHLY and CDR2 FYNNEI. CDR3 length: 14 amino acids. The CDR3 DNA reads TGTGCCAGCAGGGACAGCGTTTCGACCGGGGAGCTGTTTTTT. This encodes CASRDSVSTGELFF.

The chain is built from TRBV7-2 and TRBJ1-1; 8 bases line up with TRBD1. Per the germline V gene, CDR1 is SGHTA and CDR2 is FQGNSA. There are 15 residues in the CDR3. V was pared by 5 bases and J by 1 base, with 6 bases of the junction left unmatched. The CDR3 nucleotides read TGTGCCAGCAGCCCCCGCGGGACAGGGAACACTGAAGCTTTCTTT. Translating gives CASSPRGTGNTEAFF.

The V and J genes are TRBV5-1 and TRBJ2-1; possibly TRBD1 for D (6 bases). V was trimmed by 4 bases and J by 0 bases, leaving 20 bases between them. Germline V CDR1 and CDR2: SGHRS, YFSETQ. The CDR3 has 18 amino acids. The CDR3 coding sequence is TGCGCCAGCAGCCCCACCCCCCTCGGACAGTCCTCCTACAATGAGCAGTTCTTC. Protein product: CASSPTPLGQSSYNEQFF.

The chain couples TRBV4-1 to TRBJ2-5; 10 bases map to TRBD2. Germline CDR1 is MGHRA and CDR2 is YSYEKL. J was trimmed by 3 bases and V by 4 bases; bases with no gene match: 11. The CDR3 extends over 17 amino acids. The CDR3 coding sequence is TGCGCCAGCAGCCGAACACCTAGCGGGGGAGACGAAGAGACCCAGTACTTC. Translation: CASSRTPSGGDEETQYF.

The chain joins TRBV7-9 to TRBJ2-7; D ambiguous. Trimming removed 0 bases at V and 0 bases at J, with 6 bases between. The CDR3 totals 14 residues. Germline-derived CDR1 and CDR2 are SEHNR and FQNEAQ (reference sequence). In DNA form, the CDR3 reads TGTGCCAGCAGCTTAGCGGAGAACTCCTACGAGCAGTACGTC. It translates to CASSLAENSYEQYV.